This T cell receptor beta chain was profiled in a study of neurological immune-mediated disorders. Time point given: longitudinal time-point 1 (baseline). MiXCR was run by TCRdb on the 5' RACE reads, yielding one entry per CDR3 protein. The table records some 54,000 distinct CDR3 sequences, about 10% of them present only once. This CDR3 comprises 11 residues. Germline lookup yields CDR1 MNHEY and CDR2 SVGEGT. V lost 8 bases to trimming and J lost 4 bases, with 9 bases between them. This clonotype occurred many times. The sample comprised PBMCs. The chain links TRBV6-2 or TRBV6-3 to TRBJ2-7, with D possibly matching TRBD1 (6 bases). The clonotype originates from a male donor with HTLV-1-associated myelopathy (HAM/TSP). The DNA for the CDR3 is TGTGCCAGCGGGGACACGTACGAGCAGTACTTC. Translation gives CASGDTYEQYF.